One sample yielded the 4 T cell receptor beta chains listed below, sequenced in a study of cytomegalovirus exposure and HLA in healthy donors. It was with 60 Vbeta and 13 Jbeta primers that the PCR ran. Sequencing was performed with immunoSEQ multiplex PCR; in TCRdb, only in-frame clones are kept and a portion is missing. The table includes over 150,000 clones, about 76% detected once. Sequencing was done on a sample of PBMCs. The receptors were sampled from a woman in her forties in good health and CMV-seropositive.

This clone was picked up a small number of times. The CDR3 DNA sequence: TGTGCCACCAGCAGAGGACGGAGGGGGACAGGGCCGGATGGCTATGGCTACACCTTC. Protein: CATSRGRRGTGPDGYGYTF. The chain employs TRBV15 and TRBJ1-2; 9 bases are shared with TRBD1. The V gene end was trimmed by 1 base and the J gene end by 4 bases; junction bases not matched to a gene: 16. The length of the CDR3 is 19 residues. In germline, CDR1 is LNHNV, CDR2 YYDKDF (reference sequence).

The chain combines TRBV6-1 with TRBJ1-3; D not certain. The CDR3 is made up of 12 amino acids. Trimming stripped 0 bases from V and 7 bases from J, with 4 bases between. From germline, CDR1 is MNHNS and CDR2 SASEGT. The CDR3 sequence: CASSEARNTIYF. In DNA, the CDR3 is TGTGCCAGCAGTGAAGCGCGGAACACCATATATTTT.

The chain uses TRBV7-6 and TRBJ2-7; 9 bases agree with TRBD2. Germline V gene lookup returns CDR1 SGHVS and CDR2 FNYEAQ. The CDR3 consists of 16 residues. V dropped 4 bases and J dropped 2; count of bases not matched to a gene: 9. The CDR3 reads CASSSLRAGGPYEQYF. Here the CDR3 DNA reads TGTGCCAGCAGCTCCCTAAGAGCGGGGGGTCCCTACGAGCAGTACTTC.

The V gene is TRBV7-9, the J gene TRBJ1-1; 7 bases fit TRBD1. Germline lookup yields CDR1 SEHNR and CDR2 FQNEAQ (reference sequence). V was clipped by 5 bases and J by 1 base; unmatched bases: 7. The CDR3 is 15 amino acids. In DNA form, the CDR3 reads TGTGCCAGCAGCCTCGGGACAGTAGAGAACACTGAAGCTTTCTTT. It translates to CASSLGTVENTEAFF.